This TCR beta chain stems from a study of T-cell memory formation after mild COVID-19. General study results and limits: CD4/CD8 balance characterized clones contracting day 15 to 85, and CD4+ skew characterized later expanders.

This clonotype was picked up a small number of times. Its antigen is not identified. TCRdb fed the 5' RACE reads into MiXCR, producing one record per CDR3 protein. Among hundreds of thousands of distinct CDR3 sequences listed, less than 25% were seen once. The CDR3 totals 16 residues. Trimming left V 8 bases short and J 0 bases short, with 19 bases between. Germline V lookup: CDR1 MNHEY, CDR2 SMNVEV (reference sequence). Sample: PBMCs or a T cell subset sorted from them (not recorded which). The clonotype originates from an adult woman who had mild COVID-19 (a few samples of this study predate the infection). Cell type and time point are not known. This chain connects TRBV27 to TRBJ1-1, with unresolved D. CDR3 nucleotide sequence: TGTGCCAGCCGCTCGCGGGCGGGAGTCATGAACACTGAAGCTTTCTTT. It codes for CASRSRAGVMNTEAFF.